This TCR beta chain was documented in a study of blood T cell repertoires in COVID-19. The overall study: Sites across the United States, Italy and Spain contributed samples from acute and convalescent COVID-19.

As handled by the study authors: For nucleated cells, counts were estimated from reference gene primer amplification. TCRdb's copy holds only in-frame clones and misses some; the assay was immunoSEQ multiplex PCR. V and J calls and clone size follow that table, whereas D and trimming were derived from the DNA. Of 130,000 or so clones in the sample, roughly 80% were seen once. V lost 0 bases and J 6 bases, leaving 15 bases between the germline ends. Germline V gives CDR1 SGHRS, CDR2 YFSETQ. This CDR3 has 15 residues. In its sample, this clone was seen once. The sample taken for sequencing was peripheral blood. The V gene is TRBV5-1, the J gene TRBJ1-2; D ambiguous. This receptor was obtained from a human donor in a cohort sampled during active COVID-19. This CDR3 is CASSLDLAGRDGYTF. Written as DNA, the CDR3 is TGCGCCAGCAGCTTGGATTTGGCAGGTCGTGATGGCTACACCTTC. The full variable domain, with the rest looked up from reference TRBV5-1 and TRBJ1-2, is KAGVTQTPRYLIKTRGQQVTLSCSPISGHRSVSWYQQTPGQGLQFLFEYFSETQRNKGNFPGRFSGRQFSNSRSEMNVSTLELGDSALYLCASSLDLAGRDGYTFGSGTRLTVV.